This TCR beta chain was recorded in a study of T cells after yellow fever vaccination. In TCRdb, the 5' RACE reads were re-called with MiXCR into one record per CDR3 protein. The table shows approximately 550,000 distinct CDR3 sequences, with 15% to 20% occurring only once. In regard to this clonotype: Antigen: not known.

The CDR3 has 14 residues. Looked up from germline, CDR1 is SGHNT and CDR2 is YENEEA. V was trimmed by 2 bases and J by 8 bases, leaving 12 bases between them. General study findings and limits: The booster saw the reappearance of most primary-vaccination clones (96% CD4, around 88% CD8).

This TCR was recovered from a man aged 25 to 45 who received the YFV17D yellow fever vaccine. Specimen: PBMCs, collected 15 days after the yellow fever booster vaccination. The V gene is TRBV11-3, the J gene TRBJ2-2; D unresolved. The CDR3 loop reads CASSLNHLSGELFF. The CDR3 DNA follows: TGTGCCAGCAGCTTAAACCACTTGTCTGGGGAGCTGTTTTTT. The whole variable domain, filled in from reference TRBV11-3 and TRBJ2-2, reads EAGVVQSPRYKIIEKKQPVAFWCNPISGHNTLYWYLQNLGQGPELLIRYENEEAVDDSQLPKDRFSAERLKGVDSTLKIQPAELGDSAVYLCASSLNHLSGELFFGEGSRLTVL.